This TCR beta chain is from a study of early T cells in non-severe SARS-CoV-2 infection. Study overall: Sequencing of bulk RNA from unsorted whole blood was done, without chain pairing.

The study, taken as a whole, reports: VDJdb-based matching was biased toward anti-spike CD8 responses and missed private and CD4 specificities.

Looked up from germline, CDR1 is SGHTA and CDR2 is FQGNSA. This CDR3 contains 15 residues. The V gene lost 1 base and the J gene lost 2 bases, with 8 bases spanning the gap. Researchers attached unique molecular identifiers to individual cDNA molecules. TCRdb re-derived calls from the 5' RACE reads in MiXCR, one entry per CDR3 protein. Of 25,000 to 35,000 distinct CDR3 sequences listed, 6.6% are singletons. For this clonotype: The antigen is undetermined.

The clonotype originates from an adult who was a healthcare worker with PCR-confirmed SARS-CoV-2 infection or an uninfected control (not recorded which). The rearrangement joins TRBV7-2 to TRBJ1-4; D gene unclear. The specimen sequenced was whole blood. The CDR3: CASSLGVFTNEKLFF. The CDR3 region has the DNA TGTGCCAGCAGCTTAGGGGTGTTTACTAATGAAAAACTGTTTTTT. Full variable domain (rest looked up from reference TRBV7-2 and TRBJ1-4): GAGVSQSPSNKVTEKGKDVELRCDPISGHTALYWYRQSLGQGLEFLIYFQGNSAPDKSGLPSDRFSAERTGGSVSTLTIQRTQQEDSAVYLCASSLGVFTNEKLFFGSGTQLSVL.